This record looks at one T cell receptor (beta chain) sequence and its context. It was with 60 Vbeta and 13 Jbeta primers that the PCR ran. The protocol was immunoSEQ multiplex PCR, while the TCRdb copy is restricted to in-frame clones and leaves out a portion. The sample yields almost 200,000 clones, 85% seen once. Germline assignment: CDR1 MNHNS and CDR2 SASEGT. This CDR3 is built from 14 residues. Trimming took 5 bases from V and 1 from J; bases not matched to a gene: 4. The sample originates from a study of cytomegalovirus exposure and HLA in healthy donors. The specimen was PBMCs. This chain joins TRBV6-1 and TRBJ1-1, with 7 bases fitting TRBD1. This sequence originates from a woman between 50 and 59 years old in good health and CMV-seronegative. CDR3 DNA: TGTGCCAGCAGTCTACAGGGGAGGAACACTGAAGCTTTCTTT. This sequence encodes CASSLQGRNTEAFF.